The 20 T cell receptor beta chains reported below all come from one sample, sequenced in a study of T cell responses to AZD1222 COVID-19 vaccine. Using immunoSEQ multiplex PCR, the repertoire was profiled, and TCRdb retains in-frame clones only, with some absent. The table lists approximately 180,000 clones, roughly nine tenths of them singletons. The sample consisted of peripheral blood, taken 28 days after the second dose of the MenACWY control vaccine. The receptors were gathered from an adult who received the MenACWY meningococcal vaccine as a control.

This clone was seen a single time. The chain has TRBV25-1 and TRBJ2-7; D is tentatively TRBD1 or TRBD2 (6 bases each). In germline, CDR1 is MGHDK, CDR2 SYGVNS. The CDR3 totals 14 residues. With 3 bases removed from V and 3 bases from J, the gap between germline ends came to 12 bases. The CDR3 region has the DNA TGTGCCAGCAGTGACCTCGGGGGCGACTACGAGCAGTACTTC. Translating it yields CASSDLGGDYEQYF.

The rearrangement uses TRBV12-3 or TRBV12-4 and TRBJ1-2; D possibly corresponds to TRBD1 (5 bases). The V end lost 3 bases, the J end lost 8 bases, and 7 bases lay between the germline ends. The CDR3 sequence is 11 residues long. The CDR3 nucleotides are TGTGCCAGCAGTTTGAGGGGCGGCTACACCTTC. Protein: CASSLRGGYTF.

A single count supports this clone. V and J are TRBV7-9 and TRBJ2-3, with 10 bases fitting TRBD2. The CDR3 runs to 17 residues. With 0 bases clipped from V and 3 bases from J, the junction kept 6 bases outside the gene matches. Germline CDR1 reads SEHNR; CDR2 reads FQNEAQ (reference sequence). In nucleotides, the CDR3 is TGTGCCAGCAGCTTAGCCCAGCGGGAGGGGTTTACAGATACGCAGTATTTT. Translation gives CASSLAQREGFTDTQYF.

The chain joins TRBV24-1 to TRBJ1-5; TRBD1 might be the D (6 bases). The germline CDR1 and CDR2 sequences are KGHDR and SFDVKD. Trimming removed 5 bases at V and 3 bases at J, with 13 bases between. The CDR3 consists of 15 residues. CDR3 in DNA: TGTGCCACCAGTGGTCGCGGGACAAACAATCAGCCCCAGCATTTT. Translating it yields CATSGRGTNNQPQHF.

This clone was observed a handful of times. The CDR3 bases are TGTGCCAGCACGTCGGACTTGAGCAATCAGCCCCAGCATTTT. Its protein is CASTSDLSNQPQHF. The chain carries TRBV2 and TRBJ1-5; D gene unclear. Looked up from germline, CDR1 is SNHLY and CDR2 is FYNNEI. This CDR3 contains 14 residues. With 7 bases removed from V and 1 base from J, the gap between germline ends came to 11 bases.

This chain joins TRBV7-8 and TRBJ2-7; maybe TRBD1 (7 bases). V was pared by 1 base and J by 3 bases, with 13 bases between. The length of the CDR3 is 15 residues. The germline CDR1 and CDR2 sequences are SGHVS and FQNEAQ. The CDR3 DNA follows: TGTGCCAGCAGCTTAGTGTCCCAGGGGGGCTACGAGCAGTACTTC. It encodes CASSLVSQGGYEQYF.

This rearrangement joins TRBV19 to TRBJ2-7; TRBD1 agrees at 7 bases. CDR1 LNHDA and CDR2 SQIVND come from the germline V gene (reference sequence). V shed 9 bases, J shed 3 bases, and the junction held 2 bases outside the gene matches. CDR3 length: 11 amino acids. CDR3 nucleotide sequence: TGTGCCAGCGGGGACAGCTACGAGCAGTACTTC. Translated, it gives CASGDSYEQYF. The entire variable domain, with the rest obtained from reference TRBV19 and TRBJ2-7, is as follows: DGGITQSPKYLFRKEGQNVTLSCEQNLNHDAMYWYRQDPGQGLRLIYYSQIVNDFQKGDIAEGYSVSREKKESFPLTVTSAQKNPTAFYLCASGDSYEQYFGPGTRLTVT.

This chain joins TRBV14 and TRBJ2-1, with D tentatively TRBD1 or TRBD2 (5 bases each). V was shortened by 0 bases and J by 2 bases, with 11 bases between the two germline ends. Germline lookup yields CDR1 SGHDN and CDR2 FVKESK. This CDR3 region has 16 residues. Written as DNA, the CDR3 is TGTGCCAGCAGCCAAGATGGGGGAGTCCCCTACAATGAGCAGTTCTTC. Translated, it gives CASSQDGGVPYNEQFF.

V usage is TRBV7-9 and J usage is TRBJ1-1; no clear D. The CDR3 covers 14 residues. Germline CDR1 and CDR2: SEHNR and FQNEAQ (reference sequence). Trimming left V 5 bases short and J 5 bases short, with 15 bases between. The DNA of the CDR3 is TGTGCCAGCAGCGTCGACAATTCTCAGACTGAAGCTTTCTTT. This translates into CASSVDNSQTEAFF.

In DNA, the CDR3 is TGTGCCAGCAGCGTACGACAGGGGGGTCCCTACGAGCAGTACTTC. Translated, it gives CASSVRQGGPYEQYF. The rearrangement uses TRBV9 and TRBJ2-7, with 9 bases lining up with TRBD1. Trimming took 1 base from V and 2 from J; bases not matched to a gene: 4. The CDR3 spans 15 residues. Germline CDR1 is SGDLS and CDR2 is YYNGEE. Drawing the rest from reference TRBV9 and TRBJ2-7, the complete variable domain is DSGVTQTPKHLITATGQRVTLRCSPRSGDLSVYWYQQSLDQGLQFLIQYYNGEERAKGNILERFSAQQFPDLHSELNLSSLELGDSALYFCASSVRQGGPYEQYFGPGTRLTVT.

The chain employs TRBV6-5 and TRBJ2-3; D may be TRBD2 (6 bases). The CDR3 length is 14 residues. Trimming shortened V by 0 bases and J by 5 bases, and 9 bases separated the two germline ends. The germline V gene has CDR1 MNHEY and CDR2 SVGAGI. DNA of the CDR3: TGTGCCAGCAGTTACTCCGGGAGCCGAGATACGCAGTATTTT. Its translation: CASSYSGSRDTQYF.

The rearrangement links TRBV6-6 to TRBJ1-2; D is possibly TRBD1 (6 bases). The V gene's germline CDR1 is MNHNY and CDR2 SVGAGI (reference sequence). The CDR3 runs to 14 residues. Trimming removed 2 bases from V and 5 bases from J, with 12 bases in between. The CDR3 nucleotides read TGTGCCAGCAGTTACGGGAGGACAGTATATGGCTACACCTTC. Protein sequence: CASSYGRTVYGYTF.

The chain has TRBV20-1 and TRBJ1-4, with TRBD1 as a possible D gene (6 bases). V dropped 3 bases and J dropped 4 bases, with 12 bases sitting between them. Per the germline V gene, CDR1 is DFQATT and CDR2 is SNEGSKA (reference sequence). CDR3 length: 14 residues. The CDR3 protein is CSASGGWNNEKLFF. DNA of the CDR3: TGCAGTGCTAGTGGGGGCTGGAATAATGAAAAACTGTTTTTT.

The chain uses TRBV5-1 and TRBJ2-3; D is possibly TRBD1 (6 bases). Germline CDR1 and CDR2: SGHRS and YFSETQ. The CDR3 extends over 14 amino acids. The ends were cut back, 4 bases at V and 0 bases at J, with 9 bases in the middle. CDR3 loop: CASSKQGSTDTQYF. The CDR3 DNA follows: TGCGCCAGCAGCAAACAGGGTAGCACAGATACGCAGTATTTT. Full variable domain (rest looked up from reference TRBV5-1 and TRBJ2-3): KAGVTQTPRYLIKTRGQQVTLSCSPISGHRSVSWYQQTPGQGLQFLFEYFSETQRNKGNFPGRFSGRQFSNSRSEMNVSTLELGDSALYLCASSKQGSTDTQYFGPGTRLTVL.

This clone was counted only a few times. J is TRBJ1-2 and V is TRBV28; D unclear. V dropped 5 bases and J dropped 4 bases, with 8 bases sitting between them. The CDR3 is made up of 12 amino acids. Per the germline V gene, CDR1 is MDHEN and CDR2 is SYDVKM. The CDR3 loop is CASSGSGYGYTF. CDR3 DNA sequence: TGTGCCAGCAGTGGGTCGGGCTATGGCTACACCTTC.

This rearrangement joins TRBV19 to TRBJ1-1; D may be TRBD1 (5 bases). The CDR3 spans 16 residues. From germline, CDR1 is LNHDA and CDR2 SQIVND (reference sequence). V was cut by 3 bases and J by 0 bases, with 14 bases left in between. CDR3 loop: CASSIAQGRMNTEAFF. In DNA, the CDR3 is TGTGCCAGTAGTATTGCCCAGGGAAGAATGAACACTGAAGCTTTCTTT.

This clone was seen only a few times. The chain is built from TRBV2 and TRBJ2-5, with TRBD1 matching over 12 bases. Germline CDR1 and CDR2: SNHLY and FYNNEI. After removal of 3 bases from V and 4 bases from J, the junction contained 3 bases not matched to a gene. The CDR3 sequence is 15 residues long. The CDR3 spells CASSEGTGGTETQYF. The CDR3 nucleotides are TGTGCCAGCAGTGAGGGGACAGGGGGCACAGAGACCCAGTACTTC.

The V and J genes are TRBV19 and TRBJ2-2; possible D gene TRBD2, 6 bases. The CDR3 has 17 amino acids. Per germline, CDR1 LNHDA and CDR2 SQIVND (reference sequence). V was cut by 4 bases and J by 0 bases, with 15 bases left in between. CDR3 region: CASSRGTSPPNTGELFF. CDR3 DNA sequence: TGTGCCAGTAGTAGGGGGACTTCTCCTCCGAACACCGGGGAGCTGTTTTTT.

The chain carries TRBV14 and TRBJ1-1; D perhaps matches TRBD1 (6 bases). The CDR3 runs to 13 residues. Germline-derived CDR1 and CDR2 are SGHDN and FVKESK. Trimming left V 1 base short and J 7 bases short, with 10 bases between. CDR3 in DNA: TGTGCCAGCAGCCAAGTAGGGGGGAGTGAAGCTTTCTTT. It is translated as CASSQVGGSEAFF. Based on the CDR3 plus reference TRBV14 and TRBJ1-1, the full variable domain is EAGVTQFPSHSVIEKGQTVTLRCDPISGHDNLYWYRRVMGKEIKFLLHFVKESKQDESGMPNNRFLAERTGGTYSTLKVQPAELEDSGVYFCASSQVGGSEAFFGQGTRLTVV.

The count of this clone is one. The V gene is TRBV30, the J gene TRBJ1-1, with D possibly TRBD1 on 6 matching bases. Between the trimmed V and J ends, which lost 0 bases and 1 base, there was a span of 12 bases. Germline V gives CDR1 GTSNPN, CDR2 SVGIG (reference sequence). This CDR3 region has 15 residues. The CDR3 DNA reads as TGTGCCTGGAGTGTATGGGGGGGCCGGAACACTGAAGCTTTCTTT. This sequence encodes CAWSVWGGRNTEAFF.